The 15 T cell receptor beta chains given below trace back to one sample, sequenced in a study of neurological immune-mediated disorders. TCRdb called the 5' RACE reads again in MiXCR, with one record for every CDR3 protein. This table has approximately 30,000 distinct CDR3 sequences, around 4% appearing once. Material for sequencing was CD4+ T cells from blood. These TCRs come from a woman in her thirties or forties in good health.

This clonotype was seen many times. The chain employs TRBV30 and TRBJ1-6; D possibly corresponds to TRBD1 (5 bases). CDR3 length: 12 amino acids. Germline CDR1 GTSNPN, CDR2 SVGIG (reference sequence). Trimming shortened V by 2 bases and J by 10 bases, and 9 bases separated the two germline ends. The CDR3 DNA is TGTGCCTGGAGTCTAGGGGCCTCACCCCTCCACTTT. Its translation: CAWSLGASPLHF.

This clonotype has more than one count but fewer than ten. V is TRBV10-2 and J is TRBJ2-2, with TRBD1 identical over 8 bases. The CDR3 is made up of 15 amino acids. After removal of 6 bases from V and 5 bases from J, the junction contained 8 bases not matched to a gene. Germline CDR1 reads WSHSY; CDR2 reads SAAADI. CDR3 bases: TGCGCCAGCAGGGCACTGGACAGGGCGACCGGGGAGCTGTTTTTT. Translation gives CASRALDRATGELFF.

Ten or more counts support this clonotype. The chain is built from TRBV11-2 and TRBJ2-7; D not resolved. This CDR3 spans 13 amino acids. In germline, CDR1 is SGHAT, CDR2 FQNNGV. The V end lost 1 base, the J end lost 4 bases, and 8 bases lay between the germline ends. The CDR3 region has the DNA TGTGCCAGCAGCTTAGGTCTACTTTACGAGCAGTACTTC. The encoded protein is CASSLGLLYEQYF.

This clonotype occurred many times. V is TRBV20-1 and J is TRBJ1-1; D gene uncertain. With 6 bases removed from V and 1 base from J, the gap between germline ends came to 12 bases. The V gene's germline CDR1 is DFQATT and CDR2 SNEGSKA (reference sequence). The CDR3 extends over 13 amino acids. This CDR3 reads CSADRAENTEAFF. In DNA, the CDR3 is TGCAGTGCCGACCGGGCCGAGAACACTGAAGCTTTCTTT.

This clonotype appeared many times. CDR3 sequence: CASSWTSGTLEQFF. The CDR3 nucleotides read TGCGCCAGCAGCTGGACTAGCGGTACCCTTGAGCAGTTCTTC. The rearrangement joins TRBV5-1 to TRBJ2-1; TRBD2 matches 10 bases. Trimming cost V 3 bases and J 9 bases; bases outside gene matches: 6. The germline gives CDR1 SGHRS, CDR2 YFSETQ. The CDR3 is 14 amino acids.

The table lists this clonotype with many counts. The rearrangement uses TRBV5-1 and TRBJ1-4; 7 bases align to TRBD1. The trim removed 2 bases at V and 3 bases at J, leaving 4 bases unmatched. In germline, CDR1 is SGHRS, CDR2 YFSETQ. This CDR3 region has 15 residues. In nucleotides, the CDR3 is TGCGCCAGCAGCTTATCAAGGGGGCCTAATGAAAAACTGTTTTTT. Its protein product is CASSLSRGPNEKLFF.

This clonotype is medium-sized. Here the CDR3 reads CASSRHTSGEAFF. The CDR3 bases are TGTGCCAGCAGCCGCCACACATCGGGCGAAGCTTTCTTT. The chain uses TRBV14 and TRBJ1-1; no definite D call. The ends were cut back, 4 bases at V and 8 bases at J, with 14 bases in the middle. The CDR3 is 13 residues long. The germline V gene has CDR1 SGHDN and CDR2 FVKESK. Full variable domain (outside the CDR3, taken from reference TRBV14 and TRBJ1-1): EAGVTQFPSHSVIEKGQTVTLRCDPISGHDNLYWYRRVMGKEIKFLLHFVKESKQDESGMPNNRFLAERTGGTYSTLKVQPAELEDSGVYFCASSRHTSGEAFFGQGTRLTVV.

There are many counts of this clonotype. The chain uses TRBV10-3 and TRBJ1-3; D remains ambiguous. CDR3 length: 12 amino acids. The ends were cut back, 8 bases at V and 4 bases at J, with 9 bases in the middle. Germline lookup yields CDR1 ENHRY and CDR2 SYGVKD. The CDR3 bases are TGTGCCATCGGTCTGACCGGAAACACCATATATTTT. This codes for CAIGLTGNTIYF.

This clonotype was seen at least ten times. The chain joins TRBV4-1 to TRBJ2-7; TRBD2 matches at 10 bases. Germline V gives CDR1 MGHRA, CDR2 YSYEKL. J lost 1 base, V lost 4 bases, and 10 bases had no gene match. The CDR3 runs 17 residues. Here the CDR3 reads CASSPLGSGRASYEQYF. The CDR3 DNA reads TGCGCCAGCAGCCCATTGGGGAGCGGGAGGGCGTCCTACGAGCAGTACTTC.

This clonotype was counted many times. The chain couples TRBV10-3 to TRBJ1-5; D ambiguous. V was clipped by 1 base and J by 4 bases, with 5 bases between them. Germline CDR1 and CDR2: ENHRY and SYGVKD. This CDR3 has 13 amino acids. Written as DNA, the CDR3 is TGTGCCATCAGTGAGTACCAGAATCAGCCCCAGCATTTT. Its protein is CAISEYQNQPQHF.

This clonotype was recorded at least ten times. The chain has TRBV5-1 and TRBJ2-1; a possible D gene is TRBD2 (6 bases). The germline V gene has CDR1 SGHRS and CDR2 YFSETQ. V was pared by 4 bases and J by 8 bases, with 19 bases between. This CDR3 region has 15 residues. The CDR3 nucleotides read TGCGCCAGCAGCGGTACCGGGACTCACGTCGATGAGCAGTTCTTC. Translated, it gives CASSGTGTHVDEQFF.

Ten or more counts support this clonotype. V is TRBV20-1 and J is TRBJ2-5; D call uncertain. Trimming stripped 2 bases from V and 5 bases from J, with 15 bases between. CDR1 is DFQATT, CDR2 SNEGSKA, per germline (reference sequence). The CDR3 length is 14 residues. CDR3 residues: CSARPGRGAETQYF. CDR3 sequence (DNA): TGCAGTGCTAGACCCGGCCGTGGAGCGGAGACCCAGTACTTC.

In its sample, this clonotype was seen many times. J is TRBJ2-2 and V is TRBV5-1, with D perhaps matching TRBD1 (6 bases). Germline CDR1 reads SGHRS; CDR2 reads YFSETQ. The germline V and J ends were trimmed by 0 bases and 3 bases, with 9 bases remaining between them. The CDR3 length is 15 residues. This CDR3 reads CASSLETGYTGELFF. The CDR3 DNA reads TGCGCCAGCAGCTTGGAGACAGGTTACACCGGGGAGCTGTTTTTT.

This clonotype was seen many times. The V gene is TRBV12-3 or TRBV12-4, the J gene TRBJ1-2; D gene ambiguous. This CDR3 has 14 residues. The germline V and J ends were trimmed by 3 bases and 8 bases, with 16 bases remaining between them. The CDR3 coding sequence is TGTGCCAGCAGTTTTCGGGGAAGTGGCGCGGGCTACACCTTC. This encodes CASSFRGSGAGYTF.

This clonotype came up many times. The chain couples TRBV2 to TRBJ2-1; TRBD2 aligns across 10 bases. This CDR3 has 16 residues. V trimming: 0 bases; J trimming: 9 bases; junction bases outside the gene matches: 8. CDR1 SNHLY and CDR2 FYNNEI come from the germline V gene. The chain's CDR3 is CASSEAGTSVGGEQFF. In nucleotides, the CDR3 is TGTGCCAGCAGTGAAGCAGGGACTAGCGTGGGGGGTGAGCAGTTCTTC.